This T cell receptor (beta chain) was observed in a study of blood T cell repertoires in COVID-19. About the research overall: Samples of COVID-19 (acute and convalescent) were obtained from the United States, Italy and Spain. PBMCs, B-cell-depleted T cells, or T cells were the source of the cDNA or gDNA that made up the material.

Original methodology: The authors estimated nucleated cell counts from reference gene primer amplification. TCRdb keeps only in-frame clones here, not all; method: immunoSEQ multiplex PCR. V and J calls and clone size are copied from that table; D and trimming were computed from the DNA. The sample holds 100,000 or so clones, over 75% seen once. CDR3 length: 14 residues. Losses at the gene ends were 2 bases for V and 3 bases for J; bases not matched to a gene: 1. Germline V gene sequence: CDR1 SGDLS, CDR2 YYNGEE. The specimen was peripheral blood. This sequence originates from a human donor in a cohort sampled during active COVID-19. The chain is built from TRBV9 and TRBJ2-7; 11 nucleotides align to TRBD2. The CDR3 DNA reads as TGTGCCAGCAGCGTGGGGACTAGCGGCTACGAGCAGTACTTC. Its protein product is CASSVGTSGYEQYF.